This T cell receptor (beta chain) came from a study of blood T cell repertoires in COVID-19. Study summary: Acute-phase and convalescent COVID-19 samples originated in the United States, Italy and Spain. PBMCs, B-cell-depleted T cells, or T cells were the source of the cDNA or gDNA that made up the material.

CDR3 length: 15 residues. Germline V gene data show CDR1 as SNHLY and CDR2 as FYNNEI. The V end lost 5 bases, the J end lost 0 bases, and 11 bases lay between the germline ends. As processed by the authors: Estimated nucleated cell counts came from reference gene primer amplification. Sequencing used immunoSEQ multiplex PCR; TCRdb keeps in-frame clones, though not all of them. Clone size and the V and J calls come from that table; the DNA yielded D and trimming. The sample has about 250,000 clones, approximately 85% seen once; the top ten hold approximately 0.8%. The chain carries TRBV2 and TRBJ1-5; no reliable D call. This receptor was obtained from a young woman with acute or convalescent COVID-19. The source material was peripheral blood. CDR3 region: CASSSDMDSNQPQHF. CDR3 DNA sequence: TGTGCCAGCAGTTCTGACATGGATAGCAATCAGCCCCAGCATTTT.